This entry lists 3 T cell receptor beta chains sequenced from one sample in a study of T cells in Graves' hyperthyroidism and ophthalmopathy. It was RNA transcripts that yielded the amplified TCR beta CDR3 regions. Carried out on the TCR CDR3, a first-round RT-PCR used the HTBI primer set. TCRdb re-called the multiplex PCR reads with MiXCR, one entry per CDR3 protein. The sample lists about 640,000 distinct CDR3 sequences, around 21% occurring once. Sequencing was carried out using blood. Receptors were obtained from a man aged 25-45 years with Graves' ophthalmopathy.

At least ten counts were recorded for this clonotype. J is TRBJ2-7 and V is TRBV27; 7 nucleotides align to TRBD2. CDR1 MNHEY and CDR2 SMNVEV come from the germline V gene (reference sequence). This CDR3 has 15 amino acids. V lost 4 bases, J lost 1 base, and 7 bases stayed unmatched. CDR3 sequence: CASSSRGGWSYEQYF. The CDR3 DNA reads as TGTGCCAGCAGTTCCCGGGGAGGGTGGTCCTACGAGCAGTACTTC.

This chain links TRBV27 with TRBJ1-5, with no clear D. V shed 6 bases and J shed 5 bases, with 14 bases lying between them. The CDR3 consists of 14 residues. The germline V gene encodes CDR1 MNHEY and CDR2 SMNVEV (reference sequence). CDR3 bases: TGTGCCAGCAGGAGGCTGGGGATGGATCAGCCCCAGCATTTT. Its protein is CASRRLGMDQPQHF.

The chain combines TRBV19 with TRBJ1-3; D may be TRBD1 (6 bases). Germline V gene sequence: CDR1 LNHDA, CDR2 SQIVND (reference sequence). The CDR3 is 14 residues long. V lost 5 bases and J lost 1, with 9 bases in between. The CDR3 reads CASSRGASGNTIYF. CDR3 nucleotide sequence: TGTGCCAGTAGTCGGGGGGCTTCTGGAAACACCATATATTTT.